A single sample gave rise to the 10 T cell receptor beta chains below, sequenced in a study of shared clonotypes between healthy human individuals. Libraries were prepared by immunoSEQ multiplex PCR; TCRdb keeps only in-frame clonotypes and omits some of them. The sample includes some 1,400,000 clones, roughly 96% of them seen just once. Sequenced input: naive CD4+ T cells sorted from blood. Subset indicated: CD45RA+ positively selected. The receptors were sampled from a man aged 25-40 years in good health.

The J gene is TRBJ1-2, the V gene TRBV5-1, with no clear D. There are 16 residues in the CDR3. The germline V gene encodes CDR1 SGHRS and CDR2 YFSETQ. The ends were cut back, 0 bases at V and 1 base at J, with 13 bases in the middle. CDR3 sequence (DNA): TGCGCCAGCAGCTTGGAGGGATCTGATGGTAACTATGGCTACACCTTC. Protein product: CASSLEGSDGNYGYTF.

The gene calls are TRBV9 and TRBJ2-1; D remains ambiguous. The germline V gene encodes CDR1 SGDLS and CDR2 YYNGEE. Trimming left V 0 bases short and J 4 bases short, with 5 bases between. The CDR3 is 13 amino acids. The DNA of the CDR3 is TGTGCCAGCAGCGTAGAGCCTTACAATGAGCAGTTCTTC. Translating it yields CASSVEPYNEQFF.

The chain is built from TRBV7-6 and TRBJ2-2, with 10 bases fitting TRBD2. This CDR3 spans 15 amino acids. CDR1 is SGHVS and CDR2 is FNYEAQ in the germline V gene. V dropped 4 bases and J dropped 5; count of bases not matched to a gene: 4. The CDR3 nucleotides are TGTGCCAGCAGCTCAGGACTAGCGGCGACCGGGGAGCTGTTTTTT. Translating gives CASSSGLAATGELFF.

The rearrangement links TRBV7-2 to TRBJ2-1; 15 nucleotides align to TRBD2. Germline V gene sequence: CDR1 SGHTA, CDR2 FQGNSA. The length of the CDR3 is 15 residues. The V gene end was trimmed by 6 bases and the J gene end by 7 bases; junction bases not matched to a gene: 4. CDR3 DNA sequence: TGTGCCAGCAGTCGGACTAGCGGGAGGGTTAATGAGCAGTTCTTC. Translation gives CASSRTSGRVNEQFF.

The V and J genes are TRBV10-3 and TRBJ1-1; D not certain. The germline CDR1 and CDR2 sequences are ENHRY and SYGVKD. The V and J ends lost 4 bases and 5 bases respectively, with 8 bases between them. CDR3 size: 12 residues. The CDR3 loop reads CAISARLTEAFF. The CDR3 DNA sequence: TGTGCCATCAGTGCCAGGTTAACTGAAGCTTTCTTT.

This clone appeared once. The chain couples TRBV7-8 to TRBJ2-5; D is unclear. The CDR3 is 11 amino acids. From germline, CDR1 is SGHVS and CDR2 FQNEAQ. Deletions cut 5 bases from V and 1 base from J, with 2 bases between. This CDR3 reads CASSIQETQYF. The CDR3 DNA is TGTGCCAGCAGCATCCAAGAGACCCAGTACTTC. The full variable domain, in which reference TRBV7-8 and TRBJ2-5 provide the parts outside the CDR3, is GAGVSQSPRYKVAKRGQDVALRCDPISGHVSLFWYQQALGQGPEFLTYFQNEAQLDKSGLPSDRFFAERPEGSVSTLKIQRTQQEDSAVYLCASSIQETQYFGPGTRLLVL.

V and J are TRBV6-6 and TRBJ2-3, with no clear D. Germline V gene lookup returns CDR1 MNHNY and CDR2 SVGAGI (reference sequence). The length of the CDR3 is 14 residues. Trimming took off 1 base at V and 2 bases at J, with 7 bases between the two ends. CDR3 bases: TGTGCCAGCAGTTACTTGCGCAACACAGATACGCAGTATTTT. Its translation: CASSYLRNTDTQYF.

This clone occurred once. The V and J genes are TRBV7-8 and TRBJ2-1; 8 nucleotides match TRBD2. The CDR3 contains 15 residues. With 5 bases clipped from V and 10 bases from J, the junction kept 13 bases outside the gene matches. CDR1 is SGHVS, CDR2 FQNEAQ, per germline. In DNA form, the CDR3 reads TGTGCCAGCAGCCGAATAGCGAGCGGGAGCCACGAGCAGTTCTTC. Translation gives CASSRIASGSHEQFF. Combining the CDR3 with reference TRBV7-8 and TRBJ2-1 gives the whole variable domain GAGVSQSPRYKVAKRGQDVALRCDPISGHVSLFWYQQALGQGPEFLTYFQNEAQLDKSGLPSDRFFAERPEGSVSTLKIQRTQQEDSAVYLCASSRIASGSHEQFFGPGTRLTVL.

The V gene is TRBV28, the J gene TRBJ2-1, with 7 bases matching TRBD1. V shed 5 bases and J 3 bases; nucleotides not matched to a gene: 4. The CDR3 loop spans 14 amino acids. Looked up from germline, CDR1 is MDHEN and CDR2 is SYDVKM. The DNA of the CDR3 is TGTGCCAGCAGTATGCCAGGGGGCTACAATGAGCAGTTCTTC. Translation gives CASSMPGGYNEQFF.

This clone was detected only once. V gene TRBV19 combines with J gene TRBJ2-1; D ambiguous. Germline V gene lookup returns CDR1 LNHDA and CDR2 SQIVND (reference sequence). This CDR3 has 15 residues. V shed 0 bases and J shed 3 bases, with 9 bases lying between them. The CDR3 region is CASSIDPFGYNEQFF. The CDR3 region has the DNA TGTGCCAGTAGTATAGACCCTTTTGGCTACAATGAGCAGTTCTTC. Full variable domain (outside the CDR3, taken from reference TRBV19 and TRBJ2-1): DGGITQSPKYLFRKEGQNVTLSCEQNLNHDAMYWYRQDPGQGLRLIYYSQIVNDFQKGDIAEGYSVSREKKESFPLTVTSAQKNPTAFYLCASSIDPFGYNEQFFGPGTRLTVL.